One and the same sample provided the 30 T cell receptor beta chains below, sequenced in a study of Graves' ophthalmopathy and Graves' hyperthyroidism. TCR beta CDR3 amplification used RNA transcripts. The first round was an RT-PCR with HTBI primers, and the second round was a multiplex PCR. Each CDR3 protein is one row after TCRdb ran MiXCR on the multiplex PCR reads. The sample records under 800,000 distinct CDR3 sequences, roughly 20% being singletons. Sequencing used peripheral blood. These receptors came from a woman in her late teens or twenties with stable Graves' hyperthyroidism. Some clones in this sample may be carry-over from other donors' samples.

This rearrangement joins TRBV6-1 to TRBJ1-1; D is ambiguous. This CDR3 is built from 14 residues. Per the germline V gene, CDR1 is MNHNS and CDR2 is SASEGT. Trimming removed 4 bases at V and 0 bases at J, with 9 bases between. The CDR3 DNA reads TGTGCCAGCAGTGGAGCAAATCTGAACACTGAAGCTTTCTTT. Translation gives CASSGANLNTEAFF.

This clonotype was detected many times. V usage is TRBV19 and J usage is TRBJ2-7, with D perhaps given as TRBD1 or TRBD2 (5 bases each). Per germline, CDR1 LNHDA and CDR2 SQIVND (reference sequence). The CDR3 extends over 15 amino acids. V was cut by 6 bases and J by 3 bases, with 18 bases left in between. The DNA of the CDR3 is TGTGCCAGTAGCCCGAGGGGACCTACAAACTACGAGCAGTACTTC. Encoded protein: CASSPRGPTNYEQYF.

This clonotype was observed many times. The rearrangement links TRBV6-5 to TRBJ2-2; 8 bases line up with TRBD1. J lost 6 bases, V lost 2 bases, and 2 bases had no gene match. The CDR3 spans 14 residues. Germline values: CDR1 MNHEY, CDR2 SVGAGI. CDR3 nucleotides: TGTGCCAGCAGTTACCAGGGGGCTGCCGGGGAGCTGTTTTTT. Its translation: CASSYQGAAGELFF.

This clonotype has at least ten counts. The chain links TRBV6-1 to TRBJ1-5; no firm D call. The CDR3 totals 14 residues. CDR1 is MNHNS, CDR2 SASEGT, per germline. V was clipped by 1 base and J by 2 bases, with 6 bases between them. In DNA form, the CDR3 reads TGTGCCAGCAGTGAAGACGGCGGCAATCAGCCCCAGCATTTT. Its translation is CASSEDGGNQPQHF.

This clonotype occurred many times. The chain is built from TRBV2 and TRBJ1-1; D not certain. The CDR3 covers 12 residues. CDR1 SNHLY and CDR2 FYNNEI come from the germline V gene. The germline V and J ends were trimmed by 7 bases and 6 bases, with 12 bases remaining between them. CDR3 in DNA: TGTGCCAGCAATATTGACAAGGCTGAAGCTTTCTTT. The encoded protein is CASNIDKAEAFF.

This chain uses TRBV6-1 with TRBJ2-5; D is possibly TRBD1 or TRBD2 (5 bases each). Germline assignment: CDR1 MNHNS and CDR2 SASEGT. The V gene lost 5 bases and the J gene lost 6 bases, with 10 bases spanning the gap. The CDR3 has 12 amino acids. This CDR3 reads CASSPRGQTQYF. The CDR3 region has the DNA TGTGCCAGCAGTCCGAGGGGACAGACCCAGTACTTC.

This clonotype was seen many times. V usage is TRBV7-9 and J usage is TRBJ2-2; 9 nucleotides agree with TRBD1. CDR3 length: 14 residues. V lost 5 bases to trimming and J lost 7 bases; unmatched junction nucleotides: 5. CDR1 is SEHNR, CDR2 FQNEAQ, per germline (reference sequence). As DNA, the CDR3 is TGTGCCAGCAGCCCCGGACAGGGGAACGGGGAGCTGTTTTTT. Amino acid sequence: CASSPGQGNGELFF.

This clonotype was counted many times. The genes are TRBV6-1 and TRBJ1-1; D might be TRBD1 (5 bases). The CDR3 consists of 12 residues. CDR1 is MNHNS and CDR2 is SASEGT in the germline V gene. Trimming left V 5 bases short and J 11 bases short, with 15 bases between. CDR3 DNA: TGTGCCAGCAGTCCCTCAGGGAGGGACGCTTTCTTT. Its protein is CASSPSGRDAFF.

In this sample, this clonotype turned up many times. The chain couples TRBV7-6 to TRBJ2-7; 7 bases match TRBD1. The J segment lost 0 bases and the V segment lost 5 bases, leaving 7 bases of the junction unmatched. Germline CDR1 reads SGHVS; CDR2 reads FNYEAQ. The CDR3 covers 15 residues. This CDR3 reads CASSRGQESSYEQYF. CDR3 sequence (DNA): TGTGCCAGCAGCCGCGGACAGGAGAGCTCCTACGAGCAGTACTTC.

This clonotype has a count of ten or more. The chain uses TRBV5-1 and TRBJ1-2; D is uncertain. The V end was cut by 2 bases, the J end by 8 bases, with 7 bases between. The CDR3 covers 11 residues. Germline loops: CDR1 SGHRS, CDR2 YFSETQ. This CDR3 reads CASSFGQGYTF. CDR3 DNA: TGCGCCAGCAGCTTCGGCCAAGGCTACACCTTC.

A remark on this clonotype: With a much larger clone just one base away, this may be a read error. CDR3 in DNA: TGCAGTGCTTCCGCGGGGGACAGCATCAATCAGCCCCAGCATTTT. Translating it yields CSASAGDSINQPQHF. V and J are TRBV20-1 and TRBJ1-5, with 7 bases matching TRBD1. Germline V gene lookup returns CDR1 DFQATT and CDR2 SNEGSKA (reference sequence). The CDR3 length is 15 residues. After removal of 5 bases from V and 3 bases from J, the junction contained 10 bases not matched to a gene.

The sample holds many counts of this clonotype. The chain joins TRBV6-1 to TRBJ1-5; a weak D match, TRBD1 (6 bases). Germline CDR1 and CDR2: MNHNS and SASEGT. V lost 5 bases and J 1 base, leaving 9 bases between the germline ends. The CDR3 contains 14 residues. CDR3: CASSPGQSNQPQHF. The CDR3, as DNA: TGTGCCAGCAGTCCTGGACAGAGCAATCAGCCCCAGCATTTT.

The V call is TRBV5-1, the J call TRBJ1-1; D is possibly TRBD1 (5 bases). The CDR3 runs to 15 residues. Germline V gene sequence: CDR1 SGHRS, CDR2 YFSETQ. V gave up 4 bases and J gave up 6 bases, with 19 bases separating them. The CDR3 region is CASSPQGGQTAEAFF. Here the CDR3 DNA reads TGCGCCAGCAGCCCTCAGGGTGGGCAAACGGCTGAAGCTTTCTTT. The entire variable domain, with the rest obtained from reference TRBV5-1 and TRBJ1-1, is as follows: KAGVTQTPRYLIKTRGQQVTLSCSPISGHRSVSWYQQTPGQGLQFLFEYFSETQRNKGNFPGRFSGRQFSNSRSEMNVSTLELGDSALYLCASSPQGGQTAEAFFGQGTRLTVV.

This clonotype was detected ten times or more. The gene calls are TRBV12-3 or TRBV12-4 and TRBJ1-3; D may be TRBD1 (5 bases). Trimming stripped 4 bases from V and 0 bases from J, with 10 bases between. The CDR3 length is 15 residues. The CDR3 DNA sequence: TGTGCCAGCAGTTCGACAGTGACCTCTGGAAACACCATATATTTT. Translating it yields CASSSTVTSGNTIYF.

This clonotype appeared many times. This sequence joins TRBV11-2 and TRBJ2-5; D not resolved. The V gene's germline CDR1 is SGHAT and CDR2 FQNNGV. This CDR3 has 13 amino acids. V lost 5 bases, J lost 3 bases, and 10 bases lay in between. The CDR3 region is CASSGWTEETQYF. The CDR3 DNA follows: TGTGCCAGCAGCGGATGGACGGAAGAGACCCAGTACTTC.

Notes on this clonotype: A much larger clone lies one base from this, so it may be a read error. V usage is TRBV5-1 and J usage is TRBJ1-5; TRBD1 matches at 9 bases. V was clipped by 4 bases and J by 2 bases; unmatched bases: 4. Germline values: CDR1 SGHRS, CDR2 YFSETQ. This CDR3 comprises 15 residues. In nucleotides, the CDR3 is TGCGCCAGCAGCAGGACAGGGGAGGGCAATCAGCCCCAGCATTTT. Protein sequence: CASSRTGEGNQPQHF.

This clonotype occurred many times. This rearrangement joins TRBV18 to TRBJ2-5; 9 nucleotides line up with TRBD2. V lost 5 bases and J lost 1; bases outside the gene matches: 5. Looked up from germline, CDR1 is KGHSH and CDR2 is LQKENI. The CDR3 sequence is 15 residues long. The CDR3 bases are TGTGCCAGCTCAAGGACTAGCGAGTCCCAAGAGACCCAGTACTTC. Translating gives CASSRTSESQETQYF.

CDR3 in DNA: TGTGCCACCAGCAGAGGCCGGTTCGGCATCCCTACAAGGGATACGCAGTATTTT. Translating gives CATSRGRFGIPTRDTQYF. The chain is built from TRBV15 and TRBJ2-3; the D is unclear. Trimming pared 1 base from V and 6 bases from J, leaving 23 bases between. The CDR3 has 18 amino acids. Per germline, CDR1 LNHNV and CDR2 YYDKDF (reference sequence).

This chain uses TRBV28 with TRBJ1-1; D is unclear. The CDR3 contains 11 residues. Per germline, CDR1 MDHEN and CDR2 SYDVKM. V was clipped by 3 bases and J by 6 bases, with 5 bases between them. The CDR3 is CASSLWAEAFF. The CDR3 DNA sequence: TGTGCCAGCAGTTTGTGGGCTGAAGCTTTCTTT.

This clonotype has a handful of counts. CDR3 amino acids: CASSKTDRTEAFF. The CDR3 nucleotides are TGTGCCAGCAGCAAAACCGACAGGACTGAAGCTTTCTTT. The chain employs TRBV6-2 or TRBV6-3 and TRBJ1-1; D perhaps matches TRBD1 (6 bases). Trimming cost V 6 bases and J 5 bases, with 13 bases left between them. Germline V gives CDR1 MNHEY, CDR2 SVGEGT. The CDR3 runs to 13 residues.

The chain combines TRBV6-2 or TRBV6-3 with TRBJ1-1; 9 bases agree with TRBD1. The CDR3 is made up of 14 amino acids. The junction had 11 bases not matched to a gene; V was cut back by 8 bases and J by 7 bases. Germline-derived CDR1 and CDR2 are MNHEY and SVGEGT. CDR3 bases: TGTGCCAGCTCTCGGACAGGGGAATCTAGTGAAGCTTTCTTT. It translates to CASSRTGESSEAFF.

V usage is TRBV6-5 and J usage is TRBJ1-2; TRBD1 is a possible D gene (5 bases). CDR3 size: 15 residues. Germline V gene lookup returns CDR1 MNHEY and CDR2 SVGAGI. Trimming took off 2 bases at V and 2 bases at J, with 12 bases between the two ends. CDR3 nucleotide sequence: TGTGCCAGCAGTTACATGGGGGGATTAAACTATGGCTACACCTTC. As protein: CASSYMGGLNYGYTF.

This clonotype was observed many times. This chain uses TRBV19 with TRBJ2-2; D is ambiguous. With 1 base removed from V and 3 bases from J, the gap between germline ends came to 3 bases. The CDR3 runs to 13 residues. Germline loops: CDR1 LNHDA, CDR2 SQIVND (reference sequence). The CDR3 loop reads CASSIADTGELFF. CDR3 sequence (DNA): TGTGCCAGTAGTATAGCGGACACCGGGGAGCTGTTTTTT.

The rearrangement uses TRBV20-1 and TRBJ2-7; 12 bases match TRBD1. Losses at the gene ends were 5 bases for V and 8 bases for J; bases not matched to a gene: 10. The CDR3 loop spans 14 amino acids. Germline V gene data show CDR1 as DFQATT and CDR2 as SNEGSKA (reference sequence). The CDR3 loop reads CSAGPGQGAGKQYF. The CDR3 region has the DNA TGCAGTGCTGGGCCGGGACAGGGGGCAGGCAAGCAGTACTTC.

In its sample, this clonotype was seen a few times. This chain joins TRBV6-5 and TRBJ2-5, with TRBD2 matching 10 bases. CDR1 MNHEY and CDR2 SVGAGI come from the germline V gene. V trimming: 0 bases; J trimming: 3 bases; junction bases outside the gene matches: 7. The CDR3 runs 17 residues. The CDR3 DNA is TGTGCCAGCAGTTACTCGTGGGGTAGCGGGGGGAAAGAGACCCAGTACTTC. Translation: CASSYSWGSGGKETQYF.

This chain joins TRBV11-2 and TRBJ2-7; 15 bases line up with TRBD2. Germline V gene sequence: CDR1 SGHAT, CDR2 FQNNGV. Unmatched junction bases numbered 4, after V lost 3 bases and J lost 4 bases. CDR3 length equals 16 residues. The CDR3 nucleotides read TGTGCCAGCAGCTTCCGGACTAGCGGGGGGGCGTACGAGCAGTACTTC. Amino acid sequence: CASSFRTSGGAYEQYF.

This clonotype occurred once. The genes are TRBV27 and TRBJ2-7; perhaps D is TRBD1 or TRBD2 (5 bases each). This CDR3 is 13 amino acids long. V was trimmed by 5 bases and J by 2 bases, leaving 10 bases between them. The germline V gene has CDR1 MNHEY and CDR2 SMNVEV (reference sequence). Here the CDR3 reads CASSPGRPYEQYF. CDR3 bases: TGTGCCAGCAGTCCGGGACGCCCCTACGAGCAGTACTTC.

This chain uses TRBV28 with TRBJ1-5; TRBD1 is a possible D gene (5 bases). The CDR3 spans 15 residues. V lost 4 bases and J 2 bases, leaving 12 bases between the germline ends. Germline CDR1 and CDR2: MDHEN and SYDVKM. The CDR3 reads CASSSGGYGNQPQHF. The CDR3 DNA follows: TGTGCCAGCAGTTCCGGGGGTTATGGCAATCAGCCCCAGCATTTT.

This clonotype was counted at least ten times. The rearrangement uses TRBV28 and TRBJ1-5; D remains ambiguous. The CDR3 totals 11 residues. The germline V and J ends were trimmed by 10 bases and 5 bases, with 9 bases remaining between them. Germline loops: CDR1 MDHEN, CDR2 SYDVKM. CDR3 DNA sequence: TGTGCCACCAACCAAGATCAGCCCCAGCATTTT. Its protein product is CATNQDQPQHF. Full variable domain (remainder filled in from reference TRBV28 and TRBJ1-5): DVKVTQSSRYLVKRTGEKVFLECVQDMDHENMFWYRQDPGLGLRLIYFSYDVKMKEKGDIPEGYSVSREKKERFSLILESASTNQTSMYLCATNQDQPQHFGDGTRLSIL.

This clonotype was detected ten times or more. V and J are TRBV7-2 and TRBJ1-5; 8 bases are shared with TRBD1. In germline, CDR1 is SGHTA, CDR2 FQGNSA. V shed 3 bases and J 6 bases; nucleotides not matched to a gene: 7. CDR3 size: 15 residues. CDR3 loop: CASSFETGAGQPQHF. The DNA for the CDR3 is TGTGCCAGCAGCTTTGAGACAGGGGCTGGTCAGCCCCAGCATTTT. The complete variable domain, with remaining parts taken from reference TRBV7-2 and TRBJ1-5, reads GAGVSQSPSNKVTEKGKDVELRCDPISGHTALYWYRQSLGQGLEFLIYFQGNSAPDKSGLPSDRFSAERTGGSVSTLTIQRTQQEDSAVYLCASSFETGAGQPQHFGDGTRLSIL.